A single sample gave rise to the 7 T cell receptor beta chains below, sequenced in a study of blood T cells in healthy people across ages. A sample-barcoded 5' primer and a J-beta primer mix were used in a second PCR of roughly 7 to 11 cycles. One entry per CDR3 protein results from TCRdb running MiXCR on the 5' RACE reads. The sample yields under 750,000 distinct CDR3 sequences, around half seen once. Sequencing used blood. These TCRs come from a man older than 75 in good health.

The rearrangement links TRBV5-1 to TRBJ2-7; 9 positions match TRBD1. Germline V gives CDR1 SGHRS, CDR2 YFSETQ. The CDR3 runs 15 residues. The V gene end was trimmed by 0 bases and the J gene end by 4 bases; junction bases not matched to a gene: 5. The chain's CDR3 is CASSLEPGQGYEQYF. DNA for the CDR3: TGCGCCAGCAGCTTGGAACCGGGACAGGGTTACGAGCAGTACTTC.

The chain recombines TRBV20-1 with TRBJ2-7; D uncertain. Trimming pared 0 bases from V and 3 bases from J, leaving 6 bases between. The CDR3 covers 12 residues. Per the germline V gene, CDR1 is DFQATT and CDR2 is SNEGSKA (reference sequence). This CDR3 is CSARDGFYEQYF. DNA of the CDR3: TGCAGTGCTAGAGATGGGTTCTACGAGCAGTACTTC.

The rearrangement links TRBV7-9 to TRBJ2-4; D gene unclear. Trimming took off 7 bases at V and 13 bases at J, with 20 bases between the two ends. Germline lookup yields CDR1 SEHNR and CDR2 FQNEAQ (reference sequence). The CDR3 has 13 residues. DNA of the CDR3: TGTGCCAGCATGAGAGACGGTGCCTCTACCCAGTACTTC. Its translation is CASMRDGASTQYF.

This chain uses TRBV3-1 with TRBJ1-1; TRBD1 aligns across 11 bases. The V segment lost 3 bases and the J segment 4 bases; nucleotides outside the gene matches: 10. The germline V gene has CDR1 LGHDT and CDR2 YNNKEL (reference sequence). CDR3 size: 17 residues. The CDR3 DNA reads TGTGCCAGCAGCCAGCGGACAGGGGGCGTTCTTATCACTGAAGCTTTCTTT. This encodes CASSQRTGGVLITEAFF.

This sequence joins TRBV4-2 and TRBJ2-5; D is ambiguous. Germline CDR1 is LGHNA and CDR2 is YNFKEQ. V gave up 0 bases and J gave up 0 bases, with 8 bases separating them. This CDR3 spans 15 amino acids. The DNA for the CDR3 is TGTGCCAGCAGCCAAGATCGGCGGAACCAAGAGACCCAGTACTTC. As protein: CASSQDRRNQETQYF.

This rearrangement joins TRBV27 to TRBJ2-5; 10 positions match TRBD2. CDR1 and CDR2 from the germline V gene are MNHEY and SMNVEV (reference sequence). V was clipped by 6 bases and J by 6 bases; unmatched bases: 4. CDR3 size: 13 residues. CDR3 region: CASSRTSGKTQYF. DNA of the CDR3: TGTGCCAGCAGCCGAACTAGCGGGAAGACCCAGTACTTC.

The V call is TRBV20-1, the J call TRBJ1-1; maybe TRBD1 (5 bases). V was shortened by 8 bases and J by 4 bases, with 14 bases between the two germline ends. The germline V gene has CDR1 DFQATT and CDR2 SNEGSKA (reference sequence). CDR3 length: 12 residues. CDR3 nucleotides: TGCAGTCTTAGGGACGGGGCCACTGAAGCTTTCTTT. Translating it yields CSLRDGATEAFF.